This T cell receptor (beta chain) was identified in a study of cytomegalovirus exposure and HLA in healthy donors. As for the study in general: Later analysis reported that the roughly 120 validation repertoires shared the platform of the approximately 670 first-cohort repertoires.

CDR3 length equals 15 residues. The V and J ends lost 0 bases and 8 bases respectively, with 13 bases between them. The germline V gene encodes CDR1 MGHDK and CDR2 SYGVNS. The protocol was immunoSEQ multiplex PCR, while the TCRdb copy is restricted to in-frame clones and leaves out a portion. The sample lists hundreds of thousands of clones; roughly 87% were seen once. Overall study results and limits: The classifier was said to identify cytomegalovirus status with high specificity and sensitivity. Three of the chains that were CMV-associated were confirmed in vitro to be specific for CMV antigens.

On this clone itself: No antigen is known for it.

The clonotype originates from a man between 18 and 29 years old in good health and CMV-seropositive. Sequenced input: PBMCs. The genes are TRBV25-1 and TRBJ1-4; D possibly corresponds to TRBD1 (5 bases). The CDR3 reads CASSEYRQTREKLFF. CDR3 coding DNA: TGTGCCAGCAGTGAATATAGACAGACTCGGGAAAAACTGTTTTTT.